These 11 T cell receptor beta chains came from one sample sequenced in a study of blood T cell repertoires in COVID-19. Assay used: immunoSEQ multiplex PCR; TCRdb lists only in-frame clones, some missing. Of about 280,000 clones listed, approximately 88% are singletons. The sample comprised peripheral blood. The receptors come from a man aged 50-59 years with acute or convalescent COVID-19.

This clone has a handful of counts. CDR3: CASSPQSGDQETQYF. CDR3 nucleotide sequence: TGTGCCAGCTCACCACAATCCGGGGACCAAGAGACCCAGTACTTC. This chain joins TRBV18 and TRBJ2-5; a possible D gene is TRBD2 (5 bases). The CDR3 runs to 15 residues. Germline V gene sequence: CDR1 KGHSH, CDR2 LQKENI. V was clipped by 1 base and J by 0 bases, with 9 bases between them.

The chain employs TRBV5-5 and TRBJ2-5, with 11 bases aligning to TRBD2. V was clipped by 4 bases and J by 5 bases; unmatched bases: 1. CDR1 and CDR2 from the germline V gene are SGHKS and YYEKEE (reference sequence). The CDR3 spans 13 residues. This chain's CDR3 is CASSASGGETQYF. The CDR3 nucleotides read TGTGCCAGCAGCGCTAGCGGGGGGGAGACCCAGTACTTC.

The chain links TRBV14 to TRBJ2-3; TRBD1 matches 8 bases. The V gene's germline CDR1 is SGHDN and CDR2 FVKESK. The CDR3 covers 14 residues. Germline trimming cut 5 bases from V and 3 bases from J; bases unmatched to any gene: 4. CDR3 sequence (DNA): TGTGCCAGCAGCAGACAGGGGATGACAGATACGCAGTATTTT. Translated: CASSRQGMTDTQYF.

The chain recombines TRBV18 with TRBJ1-1, with D perhaps matching TRBD1 (5 bases). The CDR3 loop spans 14 amino acids. The germline V gene has CDR1 KGHSH and CDR2 LQKENI. The ends were cut back, 2 bases at V and 4 bases at J, with 11 bases in the middle. CDR3 coding DNA: TGTGCCAGCTCACCAAGGTGGGGACTCACTGAAGCTTTCTTT. It translates to CASSPRWGLTEAFF.

Note on this clone: The sample holds other DNA sequences that translate to the same CDR3. The chain combines TRBV5-1 with TRBJ2-1; D gene ambiguous. Germline CDR1 reads SGHRS; CDR2 reads YFSETQ. The CDR3 has 11 amino acids. V shed 3 bases and J shed 4 bases, with 2 bases lying between them. The CDR3 sequence: CASSSYNEQFF. In DNA form, the CDR3 reads TGCGCCAGCAGCTCGTACAATGAGCAGTTCTTC.

This chain joins TRBV30 and TRBJ2-1; the match to TRBD1 covers 7 bases. This CDR3 contains 17 residues. Germline lookup yields CDR1 GTSNPN and CDR2 SVGIG (reference sequence). After removal of 5 bases from V and 8 bases from J, the junction contained 21 bases not matched to a gene. The CDR3 is CAWEGLDAGGFRDEQFF. DNA of the CDR3: TGTGCCTGGGAGGGGTTGGATGCAGGGGGATTCAGGGATGAGCAGTTCTTC. The whole variable domain, filled in from reference TRBV30 and TRBJ2-1, reads SQTIHQWPATLVQPVGSPLSLECTVEGTSNPNLYWYRQAAGRGLQLLFYSVGIGQISSEVPQNLSASRPQDRQFILSSKKLLLSDSGFYLCAWEGLDAGGFRDEQFFGPGTRLTVL.

The chain has TRBV29-1 and TRBJ1-1, with TRBD1 as a possible D gene (5 bases). CDR1 and CDR2 from the germline V gene are SQVTM and ANQGSEA. V lost 2 bases to trimming and J lost 0 bases, with 13 bases between them. The CDR3 covers 15 residues. CDR3 loop: CSVEIRWGVNTEAFF. The CDR3 DNA is TGCAGCGTTGAAATAAGGTGGGGGGTGAACACTGAAGCTTTCTTT.

The chain links TRBV11-2 to TRBJ1-2, with 7 bases aligning to TRBD1. Germline V gene sequence: CDR1 SGHAT, CDR2 FQNNGV. CDR3 length: 14 residues. J lost 4 bases, V lost 2 bases, and 4 bases had no gene match. Here the CDR3 reads CASSLQGQLYGYTF. Written as DNA, the CDR3 is TGTGCCAGCAGCTTACAGGGACAGCTCTATGGCTACACCTTC.

This clone occurred a few times. The sample holds other DNA sequences that translate to the same CDR3. CDR3 in DNA: TGTGCCAGCAGCCCCGGGACAGGGGCTGAAGCTTTCTTT. Translated: CASSPGTGAEAFF. The V call is TRBV7-3, the J call TRBJ1-1; TRBD1 agrees at 10 bases. CDR3 length equals 13 residues. Germline assignment: CDR1 SGHTA and CDR2 FQGTGA. The V gene end was trimmed by 5 bases and the J gene end by 6 bases; junction bases not matched to a gene: 3.

In its sample, this clone was seen once. The chain combines TRBV20-1 with TRBJ2-5, with TRBD1 matching over 7 bases. Germline loops: CDR1 DFQATT, CDR2 SNEGSKA (reference sequence). CDR3 length: 11 residues. J was trimmed by 1 base and V by 8 bases; bases with no gene match: 1. Here the CDR3 DNA reads TGCAGTACAGGGGCCCAAGAGACCCAGTACTTC. This codes for CSTGAQETQYF.

The table lists this clone with a count of one. The V gene is TRBV2, the J gene TRBJ2-7; 10 positions agree with TRBD2. After removal of 7 bases from V and 5 bases from J, the junction contained 14 bases not matched to a gene. The CDR3 is made up of 16 amino acids. Germline V gene sequence: CDR1 SNHLY, CDR2 FYNNEI. The CDR3 region is CASTPEPGLASHEQYF. The CDR3 nucleotides are TGTGCCAGCACTCCCGAGCCGGGACTAGCGTCCCACGAGCAGTACTTC.